What follows are 26 T cell receptor beta chains derived from one specimen sequenced in a study of T-cell memory formation after mild COVID-19. TCRdb re-called the 5' RACE reads with MiXCR, one entry per CDR3 protein. Altogether around 200,000 distinct CDR3 sequences are present, around 27% being singletons, with the ten largest covering roughly an eighth. Source material: PBMCs or a T cell subset sorted from them (not recorded which). The receptors were gathered from an adult woman who had mild COVID-19 (a few samples of this study predate the infection). Cell type and time point are not known.

This clonotype was detected a few times. The chain is built from TRBV6-5 and TRBJ2-3; the match to TRBD2 covers 8 bases. The CDR3 has 16 amino acids. Unmatched junction bases numbered 10, after V lost 6 bases and J lost 2 bases. CDR1 is MNHEY, CDR2 SVGAGI, per germline. The CDR3 DNA is TGTGCCAGCAGAACCGGGGGGGGGCTATTCACAGATACGCAGTATTTT. Translating gives CASRTGGGLFTDTQYF.

V is TRBV7-6 and J is TRBJ2-1; D not resolved. CDR3 length: 12 residues. V was pared by 6 bases and J by 7 bases, with 10 bases between. Germline V CDR1 and CDR2: SGHVS, FNYEAQ. The CDR3 DNA reads as TGTGCCAGCAGATTAAACGAGAATGAGCAGTTCTTC. Amino acids: CASRLNENEQFF.

The chain has TRBV5-6 and TRBJ2-5; D might be TRBD1 or TRBD2, each matching 5 bases. The length of the CDR3 is 14 residues. V was clipped by 3 bases and J by 4 bases, with 13 bases between them. Per germline, CDR1 SGHDT and CDR2 YYEEEE. CDR3 region: CASSSPGRRETQYF. The CDR3 DNA reads as TGTGCCAGCAGCTCCCCGGGGCGTCGAGAGACCCAGTACTTC.

This clonotype was picked up a small number of times. This chain joins TRBV28 and TRBJ2-5; TRBD2 agrees at 9 bases. Germline values: CDR1 MDHEN, CDR2 SYDVKM. The CDR3 loop spans 15 amino acids. Trimming removed 5 bases from V and 3 bases from J; junction bases left unmatched: 7. CDR3 residues: CASSTRGRAEETQYF. As DNA, the CDR3 is TGTGCCAGCAGTACGCGCGGGAGGGCCGAAGAGACCCAGTACTTC.

The CDR3 DNA is TGTGCCAGCAGTAGAAGCGGGATCGGTAAAAACATTCAGTACTTC. Encoded protein: CASSRSGIGKNIQYF. The J gene is TRBJ2-4, the V gene TRBV6-5, with 7 bases lining up with TRBD2. Trimming took 5 bases from V and 4 from J; bases not matched to a gene: 8. CDR3 length equals 15 residues. Germline V CDR1 and CDR2: MNHEY, SVGAGI.

There are a few counts of this clonotype. The genes are TRBV20-1 and TRBJ2-1; a possible D gene is TRBD1 (6 bases). V was pared by 6 bases and J by 5 bases, with 20 bases between. The CDR3 sequence is 15 residues long. Per germline, CDR1 DFQATT and CDR2 SNEGSKA (reference sequence). CDR3 residues: CSAVRTAVTHNEQFF. For the CDR3, the DNA is TGCAGTGCGGTTAGGACAGCTGTTACCCACAATGAGCAGTTCTTC.

This clonotype was counted between two and nine times. This chain connects TRBV12-3 or TRBV12-4 to TRBJ1-5; 10 nucleotides agree with TRBD1. The CDR3 length is 15 residues. Unmatched junction bases numbered 6, after V lost 4 bases and J lost 6 bases. Written as DNA, the CDR3 is TGTGCCAGCAGTTCGTCCGGGACAGGGGTTCAGCCCCAGCATTTT. This codes for CASSSSGTGVQPQHF.

This clonotype was seen a few times. The chain employs TRBV6-5 and TRBJ2-4; 7 bases fit TRBD2. The CDR3 length is 19 residues. V dropped 0 bases and J dropped 1; count of bases not matched to a gene: 12. Germline V gives CDR1 MNHEY, CDR2 SVGAGI. Here the CDR3 DNA reads TGTGCCAGCAGTTACTCGGGGGGAGGGCCGGGTTCGGCCAAAAACATTCAGTACTTC. Protein sequence: CASSYSGGGPGSAKNIQYF.

This chain connects TRBV5-5 to TRBJ2-7, with D perhaps being TRBD1 or TRBD2 (6 bases each). The CDR3 spans 16 residues. The germline V gene has CDR1 SGHKS and CDR2 YYEKEE (reference sequence). The V end was cut by 0 bases, the J end by 4 bases, with 17 bases between. CDR3 in amino acids: CASSLGEDSHIYEQYF. DNA of the CDR3: TGTGCCAGCAGCTTGGGGGAGGACAGCCACATTTACGAGCAGTACTTC.

This clonotype was recorded a few times. The junction differs from germline at one of its ends, possibly a read error. The chain joins TRBV29-1 to TRBJ2-1; 7 bases match TRBD1. This CDR3 has 11 residues. The germline CDR1 and CDR2 sequences are SQVTM and ANQGSEA. CDR3: CSVADRAFQIF. In nucleotides, the CDR3 is TGCAGCGTCGCCGACAGGGCCTTTCAAATCTTC.

This clonotype came up a few times. The chain combines TRBV7-9 with TRBJ1-1, with TRBD1 identical over 7 bases. This CDR3 has 14 amino acids. The V gene end was trimmed by 3 bases and the J gene end by 1 base; junction bases not matched to a gene: 2. Per the germline V gene, CDR1 is SEHNR and CDR2 is FQNEAQ (reference sequence). CDR3 sequence reads: CASSFGQANTEAFF. The CDR3 region has the DNA TGTGCCAGCAGCTTTGGACAGGCGAACACTGAAGCTTTCTTT.

This clonotype was picked up a small number of times. V and J are TRBV2 and TRBJ1-1; D may be TRBD1 (5 bases). Germline V gives CDR1 SNHLY, CDR2 FYNNEI. V lost 1 base and J 6 bases, leaving 12 bases between the germline ends. The CDR3 spans 14 residues. Here the CDR3 DNA reads TGTGCCAGCAGTGAAGTCCAGGGCGTCGCTGAAGCTTTCTTT. It codes for CASSEVQGVAEAFF.

This clonotype showed up just a few times. This chain's CDR3 is CASSSGQGFTEAFF. The DNA of the CDR3 is TGTGCCAGCAGTTCCGGGCAGGGTTTCACTGAAGCTTTCTTT. This chain joins TRBV6-5 and TRBJ1-1; D perhaps matches TRBD1 (5 bases). Trimming shortened V by 4 bases and J by 4 bases, and 13 bases separated the two germline ends. The germline V gene has CDR1 MNHEY and CDR2 SVGAGI. CDR3 length equals 14 residues.

The chain has TRBV7-6 and TRBJ2-1, with D unclear. The CDR3 has 12 amino acids. Trimming stripped 2 bases from V and 10 bases from J, with 9 bases between. In germline, CDR1 is SGHVS, CDR2 FNYEAQ. In DNA, the CDR3 is TGTGCCAGCAGCTTATTGGTCCCCGAGCAGTTCTTC. Its translation: CASSLLVPEQFF. Variable domain in full (rest from reference TRBV7-6 and TRBJ2-1): GAGVSQSPRYKVTKRGQDVALRCDPISGHVSLYWYRQALGQGPEFLTYFNYEAQQDKSGLPNDRFSAERPEGSISTLTIQRTEQRDSAMYRCASSLLVPEQFFGPGTRLTVL.

Only a few counts were recorded for this clonotype. CDR3 sequence (DNA): TGTGCCTGGACCAACTTAGTGGGGGGCGACGAGCAGTACTTC. As protein: CAWTNLVGGDEQYF. The chain couples TRBV30 to TRBJ2-7, with D perhaps being TRBD1 or TRBD2 (6 bases each). Germline-derived CDR1 and CDR2 are GTSNPN and SVGIG (reference sequence). CDR3 length: 14 residues. Trimming left V 4 bases short and J 5 bases short, with 18 bases between.

The table lists this clonotype with a few counts. V is TRBV9 and J is TRBJ2-1; D perhaps matches TRBD2 (6 bases). This CDR3 is 14 amino acids long. CDR1 is SGDLS and CDR2 is YYNGEE in the germline V gene. The ends were cut back, 4 bases at V and 8 bases at J, with 16 bases in the middle. Here the CDR3 DNA reads TGTGCCAGCAGCCTAAATAGCGGCTGGGATGAGCAGTTCTTC. Translated: CASSLNSGWDEQFF.

The chain has TRBV24-1 and TRBJ2-5; D remains ambiguous. The CDR3 loop spans 14 amino acids. Germline V CDR1 and CDR2: KGHDR, SFDVKD. The V gene lost 10 bases and the J gene lost 7 bases, with 21 bases spanning the gap. CDR3 sequence: CATKECPVSGTQYF. In nucleotides, the CDR3 is TGTGCCACGAAAGAATGCCCGGTCTCCGGGACCCAGTACTTC.

This sequence joins TRBV7-9 and TRBJ1-6; tentative D call: TRBD1 (6 bases). The V and J ends lost 2 bases and 8 bases respectively, with 13 bases between them. Looked up from germline, CDR1 is SEHNR and CDR2 is FQNEAQ (reference sequence). The length of the CDR3 is 15 residues. CDR3 bases: TGTGCCAGCAGCTTAAGTCTCACAGGGCATTCACCCCTCCACTTT. Protein product: CASSLSLTGHSPLHF.

This clonotype has a handful of counts. The gene calls are TRBV6-5 and TRBJ1-5, with unresolved D. The ends were cut back, 5 bases at V and 0 bases at J, with 8 bases in the middle. The CDR3 has 14 amino acids. Per the germline V gene, CDR1 is MNHEY and CDR2 is SVGAGI. This chain's CDR3 is CASSLHSSNQPQHF. The CDR3 DNA reads TGTGCCAGCAGTCTACACAGTAGCAATCAGCCCCAGCATTTT.

This clonotype was seen more than once but under ten times. This chain connects TRBV20-1 to TRBJ2-3, with D possibly TRBD2 on 6 matching bases. The CDR3 sequence is 17 residues long. V shed 1 base and J shed 6 bases, with 23 bases lying between them. The germline CDR1 and CDR2 sequences are DFQATT and SNEGSKA (reference sequence). In DNA, the CDR3 is TGCAGTGCTAGAGCCCCAGGGACTTCCCTACTGGGGGATACGCAGTATTTT. As protein: CSARAPGTSLLGDTQYF.

Written as DNA, the CDR3 is TGTGCCAGCAGTGTTTACAGCTCTAACTATGGCTACACCTTC. This codes for CASSVYSSNYGYTF. The V and J genes are TRBV6-1 and TRBJ1-2; D is unclear. CDR1 MNHNS and CDR2 SASEGT come from the germline V gene. The V and J ends lost 4 bases and 0 bases respectively, with 9 bases between them. This CDR3 has 14 amino acids.

The J gene is TRBJ1-4, the V gene TRBV5-5; weak D call: TRBD1 (5 bases). CDR3 size: 14 residues. The germline gives CDR1 SGHKS, CDR2 YYEKEE (reference sequence). Trimming took off 4 bases at V and 3 bases at J, with 10 bases between the two ends. CDR3 coding DNA: TGTGCCAGCAGCCTGAGGGGACCTAATGAAAAACTGTTTTTT. Residues: CASSLRGPNEKLFF.

J is TRBJ2-1 and V is TRBV2; D might be TRBD1 or TRBD2, each matching 5 bases. Trimming took off 8 bases at V and 4 bases at J, with 12 bases between the two ends. Germline values: CDR1 SNHLY, CDR2 FYNNEI. The CDR3 spans 13 residues. The CDR3 DNA reads TGTGCCAGCGCGGTAGGGGAGTACAATGAGCAGTTCTTC. Encoded protein: CASAVGEYNEQFF.

V is TRBV3-1 and J is TRBJ2-6; TRBD1 aligns across 7 bases. Trimming at V came to 4 bases and at J to 0 bases, leaving 6 bases not matched to a gene. The CDR3 contains 17 residues. Germline V gene data show CDR1 as LGHDT and CDR2 as YNNKEL (reference sequence). The CDR3 spells CASSPGTAVSGANVLTF. As DNA, the CDR3 is TGTGCCAGCAGCCCCGGGACAGCGGTCTCTGGGGCCAACGTCCTGACTTTC.

This clonotype was seen ten or more times. The chain links TRBV12-3 or TRBV12-4 to TRBJ2-7; D gene uncertain. The CDR3 has 15 amino acids. V lost 5 bases and J 5 bases, leaving 19 bases between the germline ends. CDR3 sequence (DNA): TGTGCCAGCAGTACGGATGGGAACGGGCCGCACGAGCAGTACTTC. Its protein product is CASSTDGNGPHEQYF.

This clonotype turned up a few times. V and J are TRBV14 and TRBJ2-3; D may be TRBD1 (6 bases). CDR3 length: 13 amino acids. Germline V gene data show CDR1 as SGHDN and CDR2 as FVKESK. Trimming took 4 bases from V and 9 from J, leaving 14 bases between them. The CDR3 reads CASSRMIQGTQYF. As DNA, the CDR3 is TGTGCCAGCAGCCGGATGATACAGGGAACGCAGTATTTT.